The 30 T cell receptor beta chains presented below share a single source sample, sequenced in a study of shared T cell receptors in the human thymus. This table comes from immunoSEQ multiplex PCR, and its TCRdb copy is limited to in-frame clones, with some not included. The sample shows roughly 700,000 clones, around 87% of them seen only once. The same specimen was also included in a second study, on human thymus T cells.

Sample: thymocytes. These TCRs come from a boy younger than two with a congenital heart defect.

The chain is built from TRBV18 and TRBJ1-2; D remains ambiguous. In germline, CDR1 is KGHSH, CDR2 LQKENI. The CDR3 covers 16 residues. Trimming took off 0 bases at V and 5 bases at J, with 16 bases between the two ends. CDR3: CASSPPRSIAEYGYTF. In nucleotides, the CDR3 is TGTGCCAGCTCACCACCTCGGAGCATTGCTGAATATGGCTACACCTTC.

The chain uses TRBV28 and TRBJ2-7; no clear D. Trimming cost V 5 bases and J 2 bases, with 7 bases left between them. The CDR3 length is 12 residues. The germline CDR1 and CDR2 sequences are MDHEN and SYDVKM. DNA of the CDR3: TGTGCCAGCAGTCCCCGTGCCTACGAGCAGTACTTC. Residues: CASSPRAYEQYF.

The chain uses TRBV18 and TRBJ2-7; possibly TRBD2 for D (5 bases). Germline CDR1 reads KGHSH; CDR2 reads LQKENI. The length of the CDR3 is 13 residues. The V end was cut by 5 bases, the J end by 1 base, with 9 bases between. The CDR3 here is CASSVRGSYEQYF. In DNA, the CDR3 is TGTGCCAGCTCAGTTCGCGGGTCCTACGAGCAGTACTTC.

This clone was picked up one time. The chain combines TRBV7-6 with TRBJ2-1; the match to TRBD1 covers 7 bases. With 1 base clipped from V and 8 bases from J, the junction kept 8 bases outside the gene matches. This CDR3 region has 15 residues. CDR1 and CDR2 (germline): SGHVS, FNYEAQ. The CDR3 DNA reads as TGTGCCAGCAGCTTAGGGGGAACAGGGGCGCATGAGCAGTTCTTC. Its protein is CASSLGGTGAHEQFF.

With respect to this clone: Other DNA sequences within the sample encode an identical CDR3. This chain links TRBV6-1 with TRBJ1-5, with 7 bases aligning to TRBD1. Trimming cost V 1 base and J 4 bases; bases outside gene matches: 4. Per the germline V gene, CDR1 is MNHNS and CDR2 is SASEGT. This CDR3 is built from 15 residues. The CDR3, as DNA: TGTGCCAGCAGTGAAGAGGGGGCGGAGAATCAGCCCCAGCATTTT. Protein product: CASSEEGAENQPQHF.

The chain is built from TRBV28 and TRBJ2-7, with TRBD2 matching 14 bases. J gave up 1 base and V 4 bases, and 12 bases lay outside the gene matches. The CDR3 runs 19 residues. Per germline, CDR1 MDHEN and CDR2 SYDVKM. The CDR3 nucleotides are TGTGCCAGCAGTTCATCGGGACTAGCGGGAGAGCTACTTTCCTACGAGCAGTACTTC. The encoded protein is CASSSSGLAGELLSYEQYF.

V usage is TRBV2 and J usage is TRBJ2-5; 10 bases map to TRBD2. Germline V CDR1 and CDR2: SNHLY, FYNNEI. V shed 7 bases and J 4 bases; nucleotides not matched to a gene: 3. CDR3 length equals 13 residues. The CDR3: CASKREGGETQYF. CDR3 DNA sequence: TGTGCCAGCAAGCGGGAGGGGGGAGAGACCCAGTACTTC.

V is TRBV11-2 and J is TRBJ1-2, with a tentative D call TRBD1 (6 bases). The germline gives CDR1 SGHAT, CDR2 FQNNGV. The CDR3 loop spans 14 amino acids. V lost 3 bases to trimming and J lost 4 bases, with 12 bases between them. CDR3 protein: CASSLVTGAYGYTF. The CDR3 nucleotides are TGTGCCAGCAGCTTGGTGACAGGAGCCTATGGCTACACCTTC.

This sequence joins TRBV2 and TRBJ1-4, with 7 bases lining up with TRBD1. V gave up 7 bases and J gave up 6 bases; unmatched junction bases: 8. Germline CDR1 SNHLY, CDR2 FYNNEI. The CDR3 spans 14 residues. The CDR3 DNA is TGTGCCAGCATCAGGAGACAGGGTCATGAAAAACTGTTTTTT. Amino acids: CASIRRQGHEKLFF. Full variable domain (missing parts from reference TRBV2 and TRBJ1-4): EPEVTQTPSHQVTQMGQEVILRCVPISNHLYFYWYRQILGQKVEFLVSFYNNEISEKSEIFDDQFSVERPDGSNFTLKIRSTKLEDSAMYFCASIRRQGHEKLFFGSGTQLSVL.

In this sample, this clone turned up once. The chain joins TRBV5-1 to TRBJ2-3; 11 bases are shared with TRBD2. The germline V gene encodes CDR1 SGHRS and CDR2 YFSETQ. V lost 1 base to trimming and J lost 5 bases; unmatched junction nucleotides: 6. This CDR3 has 16 residues. In nucleotides, the CDR3 is TGCGCCAGCAGCTTGCGGCTAGCGGGAGGTAGAGATACGCAGTATTTT. This translates into CASSLRLAGGRDTQYF.

This clone occurred a few times. The V and J genes are TRBV19 and TRBJ1-4; 7 nucleotides align to TRBD1. The trim removed 3 bases at V and 5 bases at J, leaving 6 bases unmatched. Germline V CDR1 and CDR2: LNHDA, SQIVND (reference sequence). This CDR3 comprises 15 residues. CDR3 sequence: CASSIEGQINEKLFF. DNA of the CDR3: TGTGCCAGTAGTATCGAGGGACAGATAAATGAAAAACTGTTTTTT.

CDR3 region: CASSLLGLAGHYEQYF. The CDR3 DNA is TGCGCCAGCAGCTTGCTGGGGCTAGCGGGACACTACGAGCAGTACTTC. V gene TRBV5-1 combines with J gene TRBJ2-7; 9 bases fit TRBD2. The CDR3 runs 16 residues. The ends lost 1 base at V and 3 bases at J; junction bases unmatched: 8. Germline values: CDR1 SGHRS, CDR2 YFSETQ.

The chain carries TRBV5-1 and TRBJ1-1; no clear D gene. CDR1 SGHRS and CDR2 YFSETQ come from the germline V gene. This CDR3 has 15 residues. Trimming left V 0 bases short and J 3 bases short, with 12 bases between. The CDR3 DNA reads TGCGCCAGCAGCTTGGTCGGGAGGCCGGACACTGAAGCTTTCTTT. Translating gives CASSLVGRPDTEAFF.

The chain employs TRBV5-1 and TRBJ2-5; TRBD2 might be the D (6 bases). Trimming took off 5 bases at V and 6 bases at J, with 14 bases between the two ends. This CDR3 has 13 amino acids. Germline V gene lookup returns CDR1 SGHRS and CDR2 YFSETQ. This chain's CDR3 is CASSPGGKKTQYF. CDR3 nucleotides: TGCGCCAGCAGTCCCGGCGGGAAAAAGACCCAGTACTTC.

V and J are TRBV5-4 and TRBJ2-7; 7 bases fit TRBD2. The CDR3 is 15 amino acids. V was pared by 4 bases and J by 1 base, with 8 bases of the junction left unmatched. Looked up from germline, CDR1 is SGHNT and CDR2 is YYREEE (reference sequence). The CDR3 coding sequence is TGTGCCAGCAGCACCCGGGACTACGGGTCCTACGAGCAGTACTTC. Protein: CASSTRDYGSYEQYF.

The V and J genes are TRBV28 and TRBJ1-2, with TRBD1 matching 12 bases. The CDR3 length is 15 residues. V shed 2 bases, J shed 10 bases, and the junction held 8 bases outside the gene matches. Germline CDR1 reads MDHEN; CDR2 reads SYDVKM. CDR3 loop: CASSLTGTGGLDYTF. The CDR3 nucleotides are TGTGCCAGCAGTTTAACCGGGACAGGGGGCCTGGACTACACCTTC.

This clone appeared once. V is TRBV27 and J is TRBJ2-3, with 10 bases identical to TRBD2. With V trimmed by 6 bases and J by 5 bases, 11 bases remained unmatched. Germline-derived CDR1 and CDR2 are MNHEY and SMNVEV (reference sequence). The CDR3 runs 16 residues. Here the CDR3 DNA reads TGTGCCAGCAGCCCCTCACTAGCGGGATGGAAAGATACGCAGTATTTT. Translated, it gives CASSPSLAGWKDTQYF.

V gene TRBV10-1 combines with J gene TRBJ2-1, with TRBD1 matching 9 bases. Germline V gene sequence: CDR1 WNHNN, CDR2 SYGVQD (reference sequence). The CDR3 is 20 amino acids. V shed 6 bases, J shed 0 bases, and the junction held 18 bases outside the gene matches. As DNA, the CDR3 is TGCGCCAGCAGCGCCCTAATCCGGGACAGGGCTTTTTCCTCCTACAATGAGCAGTTCTTC. Its translation is CASSALIRDRAFSSYNEQFF.

The chain uses TRBV6-1 and TRBJ2-2; 7 positions match TRBD2. V lost 4 bases and J lost 4; bases outside the gene matches: 3. In germline, CDR1 is MNHNS, CDR2 SASEGT. This CDR3 has 14 amino acids. CDR3 DNA: TGTGCCAGCAGTGGGGGACTAAGCACCGGGGAGCTGTTTTTT. Protein: CASSGGLSTGELFF.

This chain uses TRBV4-2 with TRBJ1-1, with D unresolved. V dropped 0 bases and J dropped 1 base, with 15 bases sitting between them. This CDR3 contains 17 residues. Germline V CDR1 and CDR2: LGHNA, YNFKEQ. CDR3 region: CASSQDREGVGNTEAFF. CDR3 DNA sequence: TGTGCCAGCAGCCAAGATAGGGAGGGCGTCGGGAACACTGAAGCTTTCTTT.

The chain combines TRBV6-1 with TRBJ2-7, with D tentatively TRBD1 (5 bases). Per the germline V gene, CDR1 is MNHNS and CDR2 is SASEGT. The CDR3 spans 12 residues. The germline V and J ends were trimmed by 6 bases and 4 bases, with 10 bases remaining between them. The CDR3 DNA sequence: TGTGCCAGCAGGGAAACAGGTTACGAGCAGTACTTC. This sequence encodes CASRETGYEQYF.

The CDR3 reads CASSQGTTSGANNEQFF. The CDR3 coding sequence is TGCGCCAGCAGCCAAGGGACCACTAGCGGAGCTAACAATGAGCAGTTCTTC. The rearrangement uses TRBV4-3 and TRBJ2-1, with TRBD2 matching over 8 bases. The CDR3 is 17 amino acids. J lost 5 bases, V lost 1 base, and 10 bases had no gene match. Looked up from germline, CDR1 is LGHNA and CDR2 is YSLEER.

The chain carries TRBV6-1 and TRBJ2-7, with 9 bases matching TRBD2. The CDR3 is 16 residues long. Germline CDR1 is MNHNS and CDR2 is SASEGT. Losses at the gene ends were 0 bases for V and 5 bases for J; bases not matched to a gene: 8. DNA of the CDR3: TGTGCCAGCAGTGAAGCCCGCGCGGGAGGGCGGGACGAGCAGTACTTC. Its translation is CASSEARAGGRDEQYF.

V and J are TRBV2 and TRBJ1-5; the match to TRBD1 covers 8 bases. CDR1 and CDR2 from the germline V gene are SNHLY and FYNNEI. V trimming: 5 bases; J trimming: 0 bases; junction bases outside the gene matches: 15. The CDR3 loop spans 19 amino acids. The CDR3 DNA reads TGTGCCAGCAGTCCTAACCCGGGACAGGCCTATTATAGCAATCAGCCCCAGCATTTT. Translated, it gives CASSPNPGQAYYSNQPQHF.

The chain couples TRBV5-5 to TRBJ2-7; a weak D match, TRBD2 (6 bases). V was clipped by 5 bases and J by 4 bases, with 16 bases between them. The CDR3 loop spans 14 amino acids. Germline V lookup: CDR1 SGHKS, CDR2 YYEKEE (reference sequence). DNA for the CDR3: TGTGCCAGCAGGGTACGGGGGAACGGTTACGAGCAGTACTTC. This sequence encodes CASRVRGNGYEQYF.

The rearrangement links TRBV6-6 to TRBJ2-7, with a weak D call TRBD1 (5 bases). In germline, CDR1 is MNHNY, CDR2 SVGAGI (reference sequence). Between the trimmed V and J ends, which lost 2 bases and 4 bases, there was a span of 12 bases. The CDR3 has 14 amino acids. This chain's CDR3 is CASSYRQGWYEQYF. The CDR3 bases are TGTGCCAGCAGTTACCGCCAGGGCTGGTACGAGCAGTACTTC.

The chain recombines TRBV7-2 with TRBJ2-7; D may be TRBD2 (6 bases). V shed 5 bases and J shed 2 bases, with 16 bases lying between them. This CDR3 has 15 amino acids. Germline CDR1 SGHTA, CDR2 FQGNSA. In DNA form, the CDR3 reads TGTGCCAGCAGCAGACGCAGGGACTTACCCTACGAGCAGTACTTC. Translated, it gives CASSRRRDLPYEQYF.

This chain connects TRBV10-2 to TRBJ2-1; a possible D gene is TRBD2 (5 bases). Per the germline V gene, CDR1 is WSHSY and CDR2 is SAAADI. Trimming stripped 6 bases from V and 8 bases from J, with 23 bases between. This CDR3 contains 16 residues. The DNA of the CDR3 is TGCGCCAGCAGGGTAGGAGTTCGTTCGGGGTGTGATGAGCAGTTCTTC. Translation gives CASRVGVRSGCDEQFF.

V and J are TRBV30 and TRBJ1-3, with D possibly TRBD1 on 6 matching bases. The CDR3 runs to 16 residues. CDR1 and CDR2 from the germline V gene are GTSNPN and SVGIG (reference sequence). Trimming took 6 bases from V and 4 from J, leaving 22 bases between them. The CDR3 coding sequence is TGTGCCTGTGACCGGGACATCGAGGAGGCGGGAAACACCATATATTTT. Its translation: CACDRDIEEAGNTIYF.

A note on this clone: Likely a read error: the CDR3 ends without its conserved phenylalanine or tryptophan. V is TRBV5-1 and J is TRBJ2-7; 12 positions agree with TRBD1. Germline CDR1 SGHRS, CDR2 YFSETQ. The CDR3 loop spans 14 amino acids. The trim removed 4 bases at V and 6 bases at J, leaving 5 bases unmatched. CDR3 nucleotides: TGCGCCAGCAGCGACGGGACAGGGGGCGGCGAGCAGTACCTC. This sequence encodes CASSDGTGGGEQYL.